These T cell receptor beta chains were read from a single sample in a study of early T cells in non-severe SARS-CoV-2 infection. Using its own MiXCR run on the 5' RACE reads, TCRdb lists one record per CDR3 protein. The sample holds more than 45,000 distinct CDR3 sequences; around 12% are singletons and the top ten take around 3.5%. Material for sequencing was whole blood. The receptors were sampled from an adult who was a healthcare worker with PCR-confirmed SARS-CoV-2 infection or an uninfected control (not recorded which). CDR3s include the opening cysteine and the closing phenylalanine or tryptophan. The D gene is left open where the match is weak. Clone size is given for some rows only: seen once, a few or many times, or a class if the clone is expanded.

d_gene	abundance	v_gene	j_gene	CDR3nt	CDR3aa
TRBD1	many	TRBV12-3/TRBV12-4	TRBJ1-1	TGTGCCAGCATCACGACAGGGGGCACTGAAGCTTTCTTT	CASITTGGTEAFF
TRBD1	many	TRBV11-2	TRBJ2-2	TGTGCCAGCAGCAACCGACAGGGCGGCACCGGGGAGCTGTTTTTT	CASSNRQGGTGELFF
NA	NA	TRBV28	TRBJ2-7	TGTGCCAGCAGCCGAGGGACCTATCGGGAGCAGTACTTC	CASSRGTYREQYF
NA	NA	TRBV27	TRBJ1-5	TGTGCCAGCAGCACCCTGGGCAATCAGCCCCAGCATTTT	CASSTLGNQPQHF
NA	NA	TRBV28	TRBJ1-1	TGTGCCAGCAGTTTCCCCCTGACAGGAATAGACCCTGAAGCTTTCTTT	CASSFPLTGIDPEAFF
NA	many	TRBV6-2/TRBV6-3	TRBJ1-5	TGTGCCAGCAGTTTTCCTTTGGCAGGTGGTCAGCCCCAGCATTTT	CASSFPLAGGQPQHF
TRBD1	many	TRBV7-9	TRBJ1-1	TGTGCCAGCAGCTCGGACAGGGCGGATGAAACTGAAGCTTTCTTT	CASSSDRADETEAFF
NA	many	TRBV7-9	TRBJ2-3	TGTGCCAGCAGCCCCGGCCCAGATACGCAGTATTTT	CASSPGPDTQYF
TRBD1	NA	TRBV7-9	TRBJ2-2	TGTGCCAGCAGCTCCCGGGACAGGGACACCGGGGAGCTGTTTTTT	CASSSRDRDTGELFF
NA	few	TRBV18	TRBJ1-3	TGTGCCAGCTCACCACTCAAGGGAGGGGCTGGAAACACCATATATTTT	CASSPLKGGAGNTIYF
TRBD1	many	TRBV6-6	TRBJ1-6	TGTGCCAGCACCCAGGGGACAGGCGGTTCACCCCTCCACTTT	CASTQGTGGSPLHF
NA	few	TRBV7-6	TRBJ1-1	TGTGCCAGCAGCCCCGGGGGGCGTAGGACTGAAGCTTTCTTT	CASSPGGRRTEAFF
NA	NA	TRBV20-1	TRBJ1-1	TGCAGTGCTAGAGATGCCGGGGCAGGGGAGTTCGCTGAAGCTTTCTTT	CSARDAGAGEFAEAFF
TRBD1	NA	TRBV27	TRBJ2-3	TGTGCCAGCAGTTCCGGGACAGGGTTTGATACGCAGTATTTT	CASSSGTGFDTQYF
NA	few	TRBV20-1	TRBJ1-2	TGCAGTGCCCAAGGTTCTGGGAACTATGGCTACACCTTC	CSAQGSGNYGYTF
NA	NA	TRBV10-2	TRBJ1-2	TGCGCCAGCAGTGAGTACAGAACCTATGGCTACACCTTC	CASSEYRTYGYTF
NA	few	TRBV29-1	TRBJ2-1	TGCAGCGTTGAAGAAGAGGCGGCTGAGCAGTTCTTC	CSVEEEAAEQFF
TRBD2	medium-sized	TRBV6-1	TRBJ2-3	TGTGCCAGCAACGTAGCGGGAGGGGGTATAGATACGCAGTATTTT	CASNVAGGGIDTQYF
NA	many	TRBV10-2	TRBJ2-1	TGCGCCAGCAGACCCGGACGGAACAATGAGCAGTTCTTC	CASRPGRNNEQFF
TRBD2	NA	TRBV4-2	TRBJ2-1	TGTGCCAGCAGCCCTCCGGGGAGCGGGAGGGCGGATGAGCAGTTCTTC	CASSPPGSGRADEQFF
NA	many	TRBV5-4	TRBJ1-3	TGTGCCAGCGGAAGTGAACCTGGAAACACCATATATTTT	CASGSEPGNTIYF
NA	NA	TRBV28	TRBJ2-3	TGTGCCAGCAGTGGGAGCGGTGCTGCCACAGATACGCAGTATTTT	CASSGSGAATDTQYF
TRBD2	NA	TRBV27	TRBJ2-7	TGTGCCAGCAGTTTTATTAGCGGGACACGGAGCTCCTACGAGCAGTACTTC	CASSFISGTRSSYEQYF
NA	many	TRBV4-1	TRBJ2-5	TGCGCCAGCAGCCAAGTTGGGGGGCAAGAGACCCAGTACTTC	CASSQVGGQETQYF
NA	NA	TRBV9	TRBJ1-1	TGTGCCAGCAGCGTGGGGACGATTCAGATGAACACTGAAGCTTTCTTT	CASSVGTIQMNTEAFF
NA	NA	TRBV7-2	TRBJ2-6	TGTGCCAGCACCAATTCGGCGGGGTCGGGGGCCAACGTCCTGACTTTC	CASTNSAGSGANVLTF
NA	many	TRBV28	TRBJ2-5	TGTGCCAGCAGTTTGGGAACATCCTCACCCACGGGCTTC	CASSLGTSSPTGF
TRBD2	few	TRBV7-9	TRBJ2-7	TGTGCCAGCAGCCCAACTAGCGGGAGGACCCACGAGCAGTACTTC	CASSPTSGRTHEQYF
NA	few	TRBV11-3	TRBJ2-2	TGTGCCAGCAGCTTAGCAGGGATCGACACCGGGGAGCTGTTTTTT	CASSLAGIDTGELFF
NA	many	TRBV6-1	TRBJ2-7	TGTGCCAGCAGTCCCGACCCAGATCTCTACGAGCAGTACTTC	CASSPDPDLYEQYF
TRBD2	NA	TRBV29-1	TRBJ2-7	TGCAGCGTTCTAGCGGGAACCACCTACGAGCAGTACTTC	CSVLAGTTYEQYF
TRBD1	NA	TRBV4-1	TRBJ1-2	TGCGCCAGCAGCCAAGGGACAGGGGTAAACTATGGCTACACCTTC	CASSQGTGVNYGYTF
NA	many	TRBV28	TRBJ2-1	TGTGCCAGCAGTCCGCCGGCGGGACTGTACAATGAGCAGTTCTTC	CASSPPAGLYNEQFF
NA	many	TRBV6-1	TRBJ1-2	TGTGCCAGCAGTGCACGTACAGGGACTATTTATGGCTACACCTTC	CASSARTGTIYGYTF
NA	many	TRBV18	TRBJ1-2	TGTGCCAGCTCACCACGCACACCCGCGCATGGCTACACCTTC	CASSPRTPAHGYTF
NA	many	TRBV5-8	TRBJ2-5	TGTGCCAGCAGCTTGATAAAGCAGGGGACCCAGTACTTC	CASSLIKQGTQYF
TRBD1	once	TRBV28	TRBJ2-1	TGTGCCAGCAGGACAGGGATAGTCCACAATGAGCAGTTCTTC	CASRTGIVHNEQFF
NA	few	TRBV4-2	TRBJ2-7	TGTGCCAGCAGCCGACGGGACAACCAATACGAGCAGTACTTC	CASSRRDNQYEQYF
TRBD2	NA	TRBV14	TRBJ2-3	TGTGCCAGCAGCCAAGAGGGGGACTACCTCACAGATACGCAGTATTTT	CASSQEGDYLTDTQYF
NA	NA	TRBV27	TRBJ2-3	TGTGCCAGCAGTTCGGGATTCACAGATACGCAGTATTTT	CASSSGFTDTQYF
NA	many	TRBV30	TRBJ1-6	TGTGCCTGGAGTGTACTGGGCAATTCACCCCTCCACTTT	CAWSVLGNSPLHF
NA	few	TRBV7-2	TRBJ2-3	TGTGCCAGCAGCTTATGGGCCCTCGGGGAGGTGGCAGATACGCAGTATTTT	CASSLWALGEVADTQYF
NA	many	TRBV7-8	TRBJ2-1	TGTGCCAGCAGGGCGAGGGGACTGGGGTACAATGAGCAGTTCTTC	CASRARGLGYNEQFF
NA	many	TRBV7-2	TRBJ2-3	TGTGCCAGCGGGCCGGCAGGGCGCGGAGATACGCAGTATTTT	CASGPAGRGDTQYF
NA	NA	TRBV6-5	TRBJ1-1	TGTGCCAGCAGTTACTCGGCACAGGTTGAAGCTTTCTTT	CASSYSAQVEAFF
NA	NA	TRBV3-1	TRBJ1-2	TGTGCCAGCAGCCAAGTGGGGATACGCACCTTC	CASSQVGIRTF
NA	few	TRBV5-1	TRBJ2-1	TGCGCCAGCAGCTTGGGGGCAGCTCAGAATGAGCAGTTCTTC	CASSLGAAQNEQFF
NA	many	TRBV20-1	TRBJ2-7	TGCAGTGCTGAGGTGGGGAAAGGATCCTACGAGCAGTACTTC	CSAEVGKGSYEQYF
NA	NA	TRBV4-1	TRBJ1-6	TGCGCCAGCAGCCAAGTGGGCCCCCCGAGCTCCTATAATTCACCTCTCCACTTT	CASSQVGPPSSYNSPLHF
TRBD1	few	TRBV28	TRBJ1-5	TGTGCCAGCAGGACAGGGGATCAGCCCCAGCATTTT	CASRTGDQPQHF
NA	NA	TRBV20-1	TRBJ1-2	TGCAGTGCTATTGGGGTGGAAGGCTACACCTTC	CSAIGVEGYTF
NA	many	TRBV7-9	TRBJ1-5	TGTGCCAGCAGCTTAGTGGATAGCAATCAGCCCCAGCATTTT	CASSLVDSNQPQHF